This T cell receptor (beta chain) was retrieved from a study of PD-1 blockade in mismatch repair-deficient tumors. About the research overall: Patients had eleven to twelve mismatch repair-deficient cancer types, all previously treated and progressing. Whole-study findings and limits: After pembrolizumab, tumor-resident clones rose rapidly, then generally contracted before radiologic responses.

This table comes from immunoSEQ multiplex PCR, and its TCRdb copy is limited to in-frame clones, with some not included. The table shows around 100,000 clones, with roughly four fifths occurring only once. Every patient had mismatch repair deficiency by PCR or immunohistochemistry. TCR sequencing covered a few patients who responded to pembrolizumab. CDR3 length: 13 residues. From germline, CDR1 is SNHLY and CDR2 FYNNEI. Trimming left V 4 bases short and J 3 bases short, with 6 bases between. With regard to this clone: Its target is not known.

This sample comprised peripheral blood, obtained approximately 35 weeks after starting pembrolizumab. The V and J genes are TRBV2 and TRBJ1-4, with D unresolved. This clonotype was sampled from an adult with mismatch repair-deficient cancer. Here the CDR3 reads CASSGSPNEKLFF. In nucleotides, the CDR3 is TGTGCCAGCAGTGGGTCCCCTAATGAAAAACTGTTTTTT.